The sequence of this T cell receptor (beta chain) was determined in a study of T cell responses to AZD1222 COVID-19 vaccine (dated by TCRdb to the early 2020s). For context, the study as a whole: A total of 233 trial participants underwent TCR sequencing, of whom nearly 210 received two doses of AZD1222 and about 25 received two doses of the MenACWY control vaccine. Trial participants were enrolled by age into 18-55, 56-69 and 70-plus year subgroups, with roughly 160, 29 and 62 TCR-sequenced participants respectively.

The CDR3 regions of human TCRbeta chains were subjected to immunosequencing. Per the authors' processing: TCRs in the repertoires were compared against a reference library of SARS-CoV-2-specific TCRs that had been generated with the MIRA antigen-specificity platform. Breadth was defined as the fraction of unique TCRs that were SARS-CoV-2-associated. Depth was defined as the fraction of total T cells that were SARS-CoV-2-associated. Using the MIRA data, each spike-specific TCR was mapped to the spike region that the TCR reacts to and placed in a CD4 or CD8 class. Log10-transformed breadth and depth values were compared by one-way ANOVA with Sidak's multiple comparisons tests. TCRdb re-hosts the immuneACCESS table, in-frame sequences only. Its copies lack some clones; in the studies checked, an unresolved V gene accounts for under half of them, and the cause for the rest is not known. V, J and clone size are taken as reported in that table, and D and trimming were inferred from the DNA itself. This sample has nearly 90,000 clones in its table, and around 90% of those were observed once. Jointly, the top ten make up about 9.4% of the sample.

The time point tag for this specimen amounts to: baseline before first vaccination. Taken with the paper, the label for treatment or condition translates to: meningococcal conjugate vaccine given as trial control. Vaccinee samples were obtained from the UK trials COV001 and COV002, which included a single-blind randomized controlled phase 2/3 trial of AZD1222 (ChAdOx1 nCoV-19) in healthy adults. Trial participant PBMC samples were collected at day 0 and day 28 after the second dose for TCRbeta chain sequencing. Study-wide conclusions, independent of this receptor: After two AZD1222 doses, both the breadth and the depth of spike-specific TCRs were significantly higher than at day 0 and than in MenACWY recipients. The 56-69-year group was small, and its depth increase did not reach significance, likely because of low power. Because no day 14 peak-response samples were available, the repertoires could be characterized only after the peak T cell response. Participants were mostly white British and included more females than males, and it was suggested by the authors that clonal diversity may have been underestimated. Vaccine-associated CD4 TCRs spanned the whole spike protein, with dominant responses in regions 160-218 and 743-854. Nearly half of unique spike-specific TCRs reportedly recognized epitopes outside regions mutated in the B.1.351 and B.1.1.7 variants. Conclusions about previously exposed vaccinees are limited because only six or seven AZD1222 recipients were SARS-CoV-2 seropositive at baseline.

A note on this clone: Its target antigen remains unknown. The input lacks base qualities; no much larger clone sits a single base away.

The CDR3 covers 15 residues, taking in both the cysteine and the phenylalanine. The read is trimmed to its CDR3 DNA, 45 bases read in frame from base 1. The CDR1 and CDR2 encoded by the germline V gene (reference sequence) are LNHDA and SQIVND. Trimming at the junction amounts to 6 bases on V and 6 bases on J, and the germline ends lie 17 bases apart. Sequences were derived from peripheral blood, sampled on day 0 of MenACWY control vaccination. Recombination joined TRBV19 with TRBJ2-2; a tentative D match to TRBD2 spans 6 bases. This TCR derives from an adult in good health. For the CDR3, the sequence is CASRKSGPGPGELFF. The nucleotide sequence reads as follows: TGTGCCAGTAGGAAGAGCGGGCCAGGACCCGGGGAGCTGTTTTTT.